This TCR beta chain comes out of a study of tumor and adjacent non-tumor tissue in lung cancer. General study results and limits: TCR diversity was significantly greater in tumor than normal lung tissue.

This sample's RNA came from whole unsorted tissue. Notes on this clonotype: Its antigen is as yet unknown. A read error may account for a junction end that differs from germline.

The library came from three nested PCR rounds adapted from ARM-PCR protocols. TCRdb independently ran MiXCR on the multiplex PCR reads; one entry per CDR3 protein. The sample contains under 150,000 distinct CDR3 sequences, approximately 70% of which appear only once. From germline, CDR1 is MGHRA and CDR2 YSYEKL. CDR3 length equals 19 residues. The source of this sequence is a man between 60 and 75 years old with small cell lung cancer. J is TRBJ2-3 and V is TRBV4-1; TRBD2 matches at 10 bases. Sequencing was done on a sample of lung tumor tissue. The CDR3 DNA reads as TGCGCCAGGAGCCAAGATTCGCTAGCGGGGGTCGGGTGTGCAGATACGCAGTATTTT. It codes for CARSQDSLAGVGCADTQYF.